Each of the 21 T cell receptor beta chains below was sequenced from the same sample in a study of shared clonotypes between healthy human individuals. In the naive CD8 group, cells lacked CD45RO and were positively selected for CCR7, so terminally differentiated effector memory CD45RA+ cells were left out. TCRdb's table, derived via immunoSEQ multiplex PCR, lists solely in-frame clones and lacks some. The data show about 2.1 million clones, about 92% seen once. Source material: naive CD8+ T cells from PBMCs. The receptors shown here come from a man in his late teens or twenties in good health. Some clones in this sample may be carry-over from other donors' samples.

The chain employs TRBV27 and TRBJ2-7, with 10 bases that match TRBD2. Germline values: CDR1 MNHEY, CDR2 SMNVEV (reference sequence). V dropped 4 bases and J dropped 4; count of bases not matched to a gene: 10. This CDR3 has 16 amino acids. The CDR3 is CASSSARTSGSYEQYF. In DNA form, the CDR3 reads TGTGCCAGCAGTTCGGCCCGGACTAGCGGATCTTACGAGCAGTACTTC.

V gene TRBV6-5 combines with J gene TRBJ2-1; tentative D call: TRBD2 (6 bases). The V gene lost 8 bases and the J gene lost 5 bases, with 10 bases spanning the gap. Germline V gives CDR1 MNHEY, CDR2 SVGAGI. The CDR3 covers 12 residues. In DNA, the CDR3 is TGTGCCAGCCTTAGCGGCCACAATGAGCAGTTCTTC. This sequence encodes CASLSGHNEQFF.

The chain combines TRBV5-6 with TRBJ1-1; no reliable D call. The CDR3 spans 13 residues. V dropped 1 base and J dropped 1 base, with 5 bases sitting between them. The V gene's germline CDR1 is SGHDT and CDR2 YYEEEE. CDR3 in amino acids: CASSLSPNTEAFF. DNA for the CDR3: TGTGCCAGCAGCTTGTCGCCGAACACTGAAGCTTTCTTT.

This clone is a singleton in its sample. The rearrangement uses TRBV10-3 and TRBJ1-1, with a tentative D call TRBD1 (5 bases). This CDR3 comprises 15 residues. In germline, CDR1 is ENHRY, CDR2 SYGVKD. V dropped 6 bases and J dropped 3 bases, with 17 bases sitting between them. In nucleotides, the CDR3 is TGTGCCATCAGGGGGGGTGAGGGGCGCGACACTGAAGCTTTCTTT. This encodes CAIRGGEGRDTEAFF.

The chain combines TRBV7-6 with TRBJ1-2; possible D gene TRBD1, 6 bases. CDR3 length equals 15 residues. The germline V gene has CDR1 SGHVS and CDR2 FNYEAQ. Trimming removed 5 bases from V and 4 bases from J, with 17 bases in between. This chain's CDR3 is CASSPGALDRYGYTF. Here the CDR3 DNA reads TGTGCCAGCAGCCCAGGGGCGTTGGACCGCTATGGCTACACCTTC. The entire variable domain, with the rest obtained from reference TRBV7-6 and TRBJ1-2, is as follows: GAGVSQSPRYKVTKRGQDVALRCDPISGHVSLYWYRQALGQGPEFLTYFNYEAQQDKSGLPNDRFSAERPEGSISTLTIQRTEQRDSAMYRCASSPGALDRYGYTFGSGTRLTVV.

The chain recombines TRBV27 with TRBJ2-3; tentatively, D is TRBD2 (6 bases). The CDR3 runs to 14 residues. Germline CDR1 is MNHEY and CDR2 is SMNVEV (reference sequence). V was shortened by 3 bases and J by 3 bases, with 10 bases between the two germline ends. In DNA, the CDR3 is TGTGCCAGCAGTTTCTTCGCGGGGACAGATACGCAGTATTTT. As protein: CASSFFAGTDTQYF.

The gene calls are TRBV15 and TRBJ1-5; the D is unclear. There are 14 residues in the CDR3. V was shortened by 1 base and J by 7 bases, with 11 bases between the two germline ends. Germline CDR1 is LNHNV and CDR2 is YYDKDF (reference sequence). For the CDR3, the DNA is TGTGCCACCAGCAGAGGGTCGGCCGGACAGCCCCAGCATTTT. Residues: CATSRGSAGQPQHF.

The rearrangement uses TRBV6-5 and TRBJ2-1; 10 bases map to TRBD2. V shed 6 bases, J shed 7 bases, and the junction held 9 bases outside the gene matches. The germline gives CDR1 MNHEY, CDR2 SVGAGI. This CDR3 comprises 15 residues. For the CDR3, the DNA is TGTGCCAGCAGGCCAGCGGGAGGGGAGGTAAATGAGCAGTTCTTC. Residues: CASRPAGGEVNEQFF.

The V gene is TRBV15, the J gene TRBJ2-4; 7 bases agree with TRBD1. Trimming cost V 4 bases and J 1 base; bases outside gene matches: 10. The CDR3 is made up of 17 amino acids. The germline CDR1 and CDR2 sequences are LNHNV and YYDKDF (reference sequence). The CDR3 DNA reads TGTGCCACCAGCACCAACCTGGGACAGATTGCCAAAAACATTCAGTACTTC. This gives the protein CATSTNLGQIAKNIQYF.

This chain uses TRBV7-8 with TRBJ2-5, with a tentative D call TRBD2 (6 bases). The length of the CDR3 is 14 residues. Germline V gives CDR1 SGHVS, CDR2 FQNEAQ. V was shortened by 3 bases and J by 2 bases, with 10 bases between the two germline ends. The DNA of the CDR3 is TGTGCCAGCAGCTTTACGACTAGGCAAGAGACCCAGTACTTC. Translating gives CASSFTTRQETQYF.

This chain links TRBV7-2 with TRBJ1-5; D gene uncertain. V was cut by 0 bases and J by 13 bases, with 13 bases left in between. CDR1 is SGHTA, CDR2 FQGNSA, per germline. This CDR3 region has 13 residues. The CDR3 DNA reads TGTGCCAGCAGCTTAGCGCACCGAGCAGTTCAGCATTTT. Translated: CASSLAHRAVQHF.

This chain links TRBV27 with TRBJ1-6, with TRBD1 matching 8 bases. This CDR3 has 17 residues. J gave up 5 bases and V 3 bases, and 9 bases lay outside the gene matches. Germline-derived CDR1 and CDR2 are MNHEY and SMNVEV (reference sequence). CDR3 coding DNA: TGTGCCAGCAGTTTTCTTGAACCGACAGGGGATAATTCACCCCTCCACTTT. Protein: CASSFLEPTGDNSPLHF.

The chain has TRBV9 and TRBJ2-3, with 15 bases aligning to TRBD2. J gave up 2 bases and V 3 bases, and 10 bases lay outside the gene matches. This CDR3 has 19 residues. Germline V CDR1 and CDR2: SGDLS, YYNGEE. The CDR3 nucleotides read TGTGCCAGCAGCGGATCGGGACTAGCGGGAGGCCACTTCACAGATACGCAGTATTTT. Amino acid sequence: CASSGSGLAGGHFTDTQYF.

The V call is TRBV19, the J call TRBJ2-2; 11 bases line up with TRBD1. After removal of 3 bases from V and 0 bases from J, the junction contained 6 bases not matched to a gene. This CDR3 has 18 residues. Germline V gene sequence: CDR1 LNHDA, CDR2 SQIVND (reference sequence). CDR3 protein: CASSMDRGRNPNTGELFF. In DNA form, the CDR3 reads TGTGCCAGTAGTATGGACAGGGGGCGTAATCCGAACACCGGGGAGCTGTTTTTT.

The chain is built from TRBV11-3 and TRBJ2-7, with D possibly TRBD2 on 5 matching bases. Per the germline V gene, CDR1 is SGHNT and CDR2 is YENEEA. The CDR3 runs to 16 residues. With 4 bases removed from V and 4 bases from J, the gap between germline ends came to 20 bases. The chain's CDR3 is CASSSEIRVQRYEQYF. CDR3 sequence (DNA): TGTGCCAGCAGCTCGGAAATTAGAGTTCAGCGGTACGAGCAGTACTTC.

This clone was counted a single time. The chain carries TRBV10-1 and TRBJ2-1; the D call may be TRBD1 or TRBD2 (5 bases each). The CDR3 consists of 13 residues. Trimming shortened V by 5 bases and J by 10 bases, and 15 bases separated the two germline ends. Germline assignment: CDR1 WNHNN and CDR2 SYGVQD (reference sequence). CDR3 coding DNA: TGCGCCAGCAGTTTGAAGAGGGGTTTGGAGCAGTTCTTC. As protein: CASSLKRGLEQFF.

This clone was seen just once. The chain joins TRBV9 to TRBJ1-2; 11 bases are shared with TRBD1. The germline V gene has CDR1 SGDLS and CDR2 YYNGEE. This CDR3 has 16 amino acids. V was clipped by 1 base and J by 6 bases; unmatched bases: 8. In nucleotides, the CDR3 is TGTGCCAGCAGCGTAATTGGGGGACAGGGGGTAGATGGCTACACCTTC. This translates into CASSVIGGQGVDGYTF.

CDR3 in DNA: TGTGCCAGCAGTTTGACAGACCACAGCACAGATACGCAGTATTTT. Translating it yields CASSLTDHSTDTQYF. The V call is TRBV6-5, the J call TRBJ2-3; D may be TRBD1 (5 bases). The germline V and J ends were trimmed by 4 bases and 0 bases, with 11 bases remaining between them. Germline CDR1 is MNHEY and CDR2 is SVGAGI. The CDR3 covers 15 residues.

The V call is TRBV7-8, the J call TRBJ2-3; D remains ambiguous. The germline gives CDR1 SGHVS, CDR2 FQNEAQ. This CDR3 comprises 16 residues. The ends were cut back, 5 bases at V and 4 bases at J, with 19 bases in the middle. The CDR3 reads CASSRAFRRRSDTQYF. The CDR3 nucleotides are TGTGCCAGCAGCCGAGCCTTCCGGCGACGCTCAGATACGCAGTATTTT.

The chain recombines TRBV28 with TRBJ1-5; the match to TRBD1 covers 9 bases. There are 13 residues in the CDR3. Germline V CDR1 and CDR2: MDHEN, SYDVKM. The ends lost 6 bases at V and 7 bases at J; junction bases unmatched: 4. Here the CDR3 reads CASSTGGWQPQHF. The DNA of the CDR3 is TGTGCCAGCAGCACAGGGGGCTGGCAGCCCCAGCATTTT.

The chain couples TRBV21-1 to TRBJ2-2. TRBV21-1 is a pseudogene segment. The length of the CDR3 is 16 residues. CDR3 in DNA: TGTGCCAGCAGTACCTCATGGCCGGCGAACACCGGGGAGCTGTTTTTT. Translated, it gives CASSTSWPANTGELFF.